A selection of T cell receptor beta chains follows, all from one sample in a study of blood T cell repertoires in COVID-19. Assay used: immunoSEQ multiplex PCR; TCRdb lists only in-frame clones, some missing. The data hold a few hundred thousand clones, with 80% to 90% observed a single time. Sequencing was performed on PBMCs or T cells enriched from blood (not recorded which). These receptors all stem from a woman under 30 who had recovered from COVID-19. The CDR3 runs from the conserved cysteine through the conserved F or W. D genes are given only for firm matches. Clone size is not always given. Where it is, it says once, few, many or a class for expanded clones.

NA,TRBV5-1,NA,TRBJ2-3,CASNSGDPTDTQYF,TGCGCCAGTAATTCGGGGGATCCCACAGATACGCAGTATTTT
NA,TRBV19,TRBD1,TRBJ2-3,CASSTHRGRTDTQYF,TGTGCCAGTAGTACTCACAGGGGGCGAACAGATACGCAGTATTTT
NA,TRBV27,TRBD1,TRBJ2-3,CASSLGDRGLRTQYF,TGTGCCAGCAGTTTAGGAGACAGGGGGCTGCGGACGCAGTATTTT
NA,TRBV6-4,TRBD1,TRBJ1-1,CASSDSYRGGTEAFF,TGTGCCAGCAGTGACTCTTACAGGGGGGGCACTGAAGCTTTCTTT
NA,TRBV12-3/TRBV12-4,NA,TRBJ1-1,CASSTTVNTEAFF,TGTGCCAGCAGCACGACAGTGAACACTGAAGCTTTCTTT
NA,TRBV11-2,NA,TRBJ2-3,CASSLGGGADTQYF,TGTGCCAGCAGCTTAGGCGGGGGCGCAGATACGCAGTATTTT
NA,TRBV30,NA,TRBJ1-1,CAWSRILPGVMNTEAFF,TGTGCCTGGAGCAGGATACTCCCAGGGGTTATGAACACTGAAGCTTTCTTT
once,TRBV2,TRBD2,TRBJ2-7,CASSGLAGVGEQYF,TGTGCCAGCAGTGGCTTAGCGGGGGTGGGGGAGCAGTACTTC
NA,TRBV2,TRBD1,TRBJ2-1,CASSTTIGQGHFYNEQFF,TGTGCCAGCAGTACTACTATCGGACAGGGGCATTTCTACAATGAGCAGTTCTTC
NA,TRBV21-1,NA,TRBJ2-1,CASSSKSDFEAGGGRYNEQFF,TGTGCCAGCAGCTCTAAATCGGATTTTGAGGCGGGCGGGGGGAGGTACAATGAGCAGTTCTTC
NA,TRBV6-5,TRBD1,TRBJ1-6,CASSRDRPNSPLHF,TGTGCCAGCAGCCGGGACAGACCCAATTCACCCCTCCACTTT
once,TRBV2,TRBD1,TRBJ1-3,CASSDTGDTIYF,TGTGCCAGCAGTGATACAGGGGACACCATATATTTT
few,TRBV5-6,NA,TRBJ1-5,CASSLAGHSNQPQHF,TGTGCCAGCAGCTTGGCCGGACATAGCAATCAGCCCCAGCATTTT
once,TRBV5-6,TRBD1,TRBJ1-2,CASSLEGGGYGYTF,TGTGCCAGCAGCTTGGAAGGGGGCGGCTATGGCTACACCTTC
NA,TRBV6-5,NA,TRBJ1-3,CASKGRGYSGNTIYF,TGTGCCAGCAAGGGGCGGGGATACTCTGGAAACACCATATATTTT
NA,TRBV30,TRBD1,TRBJ1-5,CAWNRGGNQPQHF,TGTGCCTGGAACAGGGGCGGCAATCAGCCCCAGCATTTT
NA,TRBV5-4,TRBD1,TRBJ2-2,CASSLPANRGGTGELFF,TGTGCCAGCAGCTTGCCCGCGAACAGGGGTGGCACCGGGGAGCTGTTTTTT
NA,TRBV6-5,TRBD2,TRBJ2-3,CASSYERGASDTQYF,TGTGCCAGCAGTTACGAGCGGGGGGCGTCGGATACGCAGTATTTT
NA,TRBV7-2,NA,TRBJ1-4,CASSLVYSGEKLFF,TGTGCCAGCAGCTTAGTCTACAGTGGAGAAAAACTGTTTTTT
many,TRBV9,NA,TRBJ1-3,CASSVDPFTGNTIYF,TGTGCCAGCAGCGTAGATCCATTCACTGGAAACACCATATATTTT
NA,TRBV11-3,NA,TRBJ2-1,CASSLDFGSAGEQFF,TGTGCCAGCAGCTTAGATTTCGGGTCGGCGGGTGAGCAGTTCTTC
NA,TRBV27,NA,TRBJ1-1,CASSSEWQGQAEPNTEAFF,TGTGCCAGCAGTTCCGAGTGGCAGGGACAAGCTGAACCGAACACTGAAGCTTTCTTT
NA,TRBV10-3,TRBD1,TRBJ1-2,CAISESLGQGDDYGYTF,TGTGCCATCAGTGAGTCCTTGGGCCAGGGGGATGACTATGGCTACACCTTC
NA,TRBV2,TRBD1,TRBJ2-1,CARGRTGRYEQFF,TGTGCCCGAGGCAGGACAGGGAGATATGAGCAGTTCTTC
NA,TRBV2,NA,TRBJ1-1,CASRKEREAEAFF,TGTGCCAGCAGGAAAGAAAGGGAGGCTGAAGCTTTCTTT
once,TRBV4-1,TRBD1,TRBJ1-1,CASSQDAGRGILAFF,TGCGCCAGCAGCCAGGACGCCGGCAGGGGGATTCTGGCTTTCTTT
NA,TRBV3-1/TRBV3-2,NA,TRBJ1-6,CASSMKSSYNSPLHF,TGTGCCAGCAGCATGAAGAGCTCCTATAATTCACCCCTCCACTTT
NA,TRBV4-1,NA,TRBJ2-1,CASSQDSRQGWDEQFF,TGCGCCAGCAGCCAAGATTCGCGGCAGGGCTGGGATGAGCAGTTCTTC
NA,TRBV28,NA,TRBJ2-7,CASSLPGSYEQYF,TGTGCCAGCAGTTTACCAGGGTCCTACGAGCAGTACTTC
NA,TRBV19,NA,TRBJ1-6,CASTGSEVSPLHF,TGTGCCAGTACAGGATCCGAAGTTTCACCCCTCCACTTT
few,TRBV3-1/TRBV3-2,NA,TRBJ1-2,CASSHHLRGSYGYTF,TGTGCCAGCAGCCATCATTTAAGAGGTAGCTATGGCTACACCTTC
NA,TRBV3-1/TRBV3-2,TRBD2,TRBJ2-1,CASSQDVERGAREQFF,TGTGCCAGCAGCCAAGACGTTGAGCGGGGGGCCAGGGAGCAGTTCTTC
NA,TRBV11-1,TRBD1,TRBJ2-5,CASSLAPGDRAVLKETQYF,TGTGCCAGCAGCTTAGCGCCGGGGGACAGGGCGGTTCTGAAAGAGACCCAGTACTTC
NA,TRBV10-3,TRBD1,TRBJ1-5,CAISELGQGAANQPQHF,TGTGCCATCAGTGAGTTGGGACAGGGGGCAGCGAATCAGCCCCAGCATTTT
NA,TRBV27,NA,TRBJ1-5,CASSLGGSQPQHF,TGTGCCAGCAGCCTGGGAGGGAGTCAGCCCCAGCATTTT
NA,TRBV11-2,TRBD2,TRBJ2-1,CASSPSGGDYNEQFF,TGTGCCAGCAGCCCTAGCGGGGGGGACTACAATGAGCAGTTCTTC
NA,TRBV7-9,NA,TRBJ2-1,CASSLALTEQFF,TGTGCCAGCAGCTTAGCACTTACTGAGCAGTTCTTC
NA,TRBV28,TRBD1,TRBJ1-1,CASSPVGQGNTEAFF,TGTGCCAGCAGTCCTGTCGGACAGGGGAACACTGAAGCTTTCTTT
NA,TRBV10-3,NA,TRBJ1-2,CAISSSGLAPDIGYTF,TGTGCCATCAGTTCATCAGGACTGGCCCCCGATATAGGCTACACCTTC
NA,TRBV29-1,NA,TRBJ2-7,CSVAEAYEQYF,TGCAGCGTCGCAGAGGCCTACGAGCAGTACTTC
NA,TRBV28,NA,TRBJ2-5,CASSTTRGTKYF,TGTGCCAGCAGTACTACCCGGGGGACGAAGTACTTC
few,TRBV11-2,TRBD1,TRBJ2-7,CASSTRQGAGNEQYF,TGTGCCAGCAGCACCCGACAGGGGGCAGGGAACGAGCAGTACTTC
NA,TRBV11-1,TRBD1,TRBJ1-2,CASSRDSSYGYTF,TGTGCCAGCAGTAGGGACAGTTCCTATGGCTACACCTTC
NA,TRBV27,TRBD1,TRBJ1-2,CASSSPRTGLGYTF,TGTGCCAGCAGTTCACCCCGGACAGGGCTTGGCTACACCTTC
NA,TRBV15,TRBD1,TRBJ2-7,CATSPGQEVSYEQYF,TGTGCCACCAGCCCGGGACAGGAGGTATCCTACGAGCAGTACTTC
NA,TRBV5-8,NA,TRBJ1-2,CASSLDQGISYGYTF,TGTGCCAGCAGCTTGGACCAGGGGATATCTTATGGCTACACCTTC
NA,TRBV6-1,TRBD2,TRBJ2-2,CASSAGLAANTGELFF,TGTGCCAGCAGTGCAGGGCTAGCGGCGAACACCGGGGAGCTGTTTTTT
once,TRBV3-1/TRBV3-2,TRBD1,TRBJ2-1,CASSNRAGGNEQFF,TGTGCCAGCAGCAACCGAGCAGGGGGCAATGAGCAGTTCTTC
NA,TRBV11-2,TRBD1,TRBJ2-7,CASSLELSLTGTYEQYF,TGTGCCAGCAGCTTAGAACTCTCCTTGACAGGGACCTACGAGCAGTACTTC
NA,TRBV10-3,NA,TRBJ1-3,CATESGNRINTIYF,TGTGCCACCGAGTCGGGTAATCGTATAAACACCATATATTTT
NA,TRBV4-1,NA,TRBJ2-1,CASSHQGIYNEQFF,TGCGCCAGCAGCCACCAGGGAATCTACAATGAGCAGTTCTTC
NA,TRBV7-9,TRBD2,TRBJ2-2,CASSSRTSGGPADGELFF,TGTGCCAGCAGCTCAAGGACTAGCGGGGGCCCGGCGGACGGGGAGCTGTTTTTT
NA,TRBV27,NA,TRBJ1-2,CASSGGGAVGYTF,TGTGCCAGCAGTGGAGGGGGGGCCGTTGGCTACACCTTC
NA,TRBV10-1,NA,TRBJ2-1,CASSEGGGAYNEQFF,TGCGCCAGCAGTGAAGGTGGCGGCGCCTACAATGAGCAGTTCTTC